The 8 T cell receptor beta chains given below trace back to one sample, sequenced in a study of tissue T cells after allogeneic stem cell transplantation. Assay: immunoSEQ multiplex PCR; the TCRdb copy retains only in-frame clones and omits some. This sample has 4,500 to 5,000 clones; about 49% occur once, and the top ten carry 19%. Time point here: mouse harvest day 14 after allogeneic transplant. Mouse grafts combined 10^7 T-cell-depleted bone marrow cells with 10^6 splenic CD5+ T cells. The sequenced sample was lymph node tissue. The receptors originated from a female BALB/c mouse given C57BL/6 T cells with graft-versus-host disease after an allogeneic hematopoietic cell transplant.

On this clone: The junction departs from germline at one end; a sequencing error may be responsible. Genes and germline are mouse. The read ends 1 residue shy of where the CDR3 ends; the end is completed using the germline J gene. The rearrangement joins TRBV19 to TRBJ1-1; 7 positions agree with TRBD1. This CDR3 spans 13 amino acids. Germline assignment: CDR1 FNHDT and CDR2 SITEND (reference sequence). The sequenced CDR3 bases are TGTGCTAGCATAGGGACAGAAAACACAGAAGTCTTC. Its translation: CASIGTENTEVF. The CDR3 reads in full as CASIGTENTEVFF.

In its sample, this clone ranks as medium-sized. Gene names follow the mouse nomenclature. The read terminates 1 residue before the CDR3 end, so the remaining end is supplied by the germline J gene. The chain is built from TRBV3 and TRBJ2-1, with D perhaps matching TRBD2 (6 bases). Trimming pared 3 bases from V and 4 bases from J, leaving 7 bases between. Germline V CDR1 and CDR2: SNHLY, FYNGKV (reference sequence). This CDR3 is built from 13 residues. This CDR3 is CASSLGGYAEQFF. The DNA read from the CDR3 is TGTGCCAGCAGCTTGGGGGGTTATGCTGAGCAGTTC.

The table lists this clone with a count of one. Each gene name is a mouse one. Read coverage stops 1 residue before the CDR3 terminus; the germline J gene supplies the remainder. The chain links TRBV19 to TRBJ2-7; 7 bases align to TRBD2. The V gene end was trimmed by 5 bases and the J gene end by 0 bases; junction bases not matched to a gene: 2. The CDR3 spans 13 residues. The germline V gene encodes CDR1 FNHDT and CDR2 SITEND (reference sequence). CDR3 residues: CASRLGGSYEQYF. The part of the CDR3 DNA that was read is TGTGCCAGCAGATTGGGGGGCTCCTATGAACAGTAC.

With respect to this clone: Gene and germline names: mouse. The DNA ends 1 residue before the CDR3 does, and the rest of the CDR3 is filled in from the germline J gene. V usage is TRBV26 and J usage is TRBJ2-3, with 9 bases that match TRBD1. CDR1 and CDR2 from the germline V gene are KGHPV and FQNQEV (reference sequence). The CDR3 sequence is 14 residues long. The ends lost 8 bases at V and 3 bases at J; junction bases unmatched: 6. The DNA read from the CDR3 is TGTGCCAGCCCCGGGACAGGGAGAGCAGAAACGCTGTAT. Translating gives CASPGTGRAETLY. In full, the CDR3 is CASPGTGRAETLYF. Full variable domain (missing parts from reference TRBV26 and TRBJ2-3): NSKVIQTPRYLVKGQGQKAKMRCIPEKGHPVVFWYQQNKNNEFKFLINFQNQEVLQQIDMTEKRFSAECPSNSPCSLEIQSSEAGDSALYLCASPGTGRAETLYFGSGTRLTVL.

This clone is labeled large (0.1 to 1%). Each gene name is a mouse one. The sequenced fragment ends 1 residue before the CDR3 boundary, so the rest is inferred from the germline J gene. The chain recombines TRBV14 with TRBJ1-3; 9 bases align to TRBD1. Germline values: CDR1 SGHDT, CDR2 FRDEAV. After removal of 3 bases from V and 0 bases from J, the junction contained 1 base not matched to a gene. The CDR3 loop spans 15 amino acids. CDR3 bases read: TGTGCCAGCAGTTGGGACAGGGATTCTGGAAATACGCTCTAT. It specifies CASSWDRDSGNTLY. The entire CDR3 protein is CASSWDRDSGNTLYF.

Only one count was recorded for this clone. Mouse gene names apply. With the read ending 1 residue before the CDR3 end, the germline J gene is used to fill in that end. The rearrangement joins TRBV12-2 to TRBJ2-4, with a possible D match to TRBD1 (5 bases). CDR1 is SGHLS, CDR2 HYDKME, per germline. CDR3 size: 11 residues. The V end lost 2 bases, the J end lost 8 bases, and 7 bases lay between the germline ends. The CDR3 sequence is CASSPDSTLYF. The part of the CDR3 DNA that was read is TGTGCCAGCTCTCCCGACAGCACCTTGTAC.

This clone is labeled as medium-sized. Gene and germline names: mouse. From the germline J gene comes the end of the CDR3, since the read stops 1 residue before it. The rearrangement links TRBV15 to TRBJ2-1; TRBD1 agrees at 7 bases. The V gene end was trimmed by 6 bases and the J gene end by 7 bases; junction bases not matched to a gene: 6. This CDR3 comprises 13 residues. Germline V gene data show CDR1 as SGHND and CDR2 as FRSKSL. The CDR3 spells CASSQGEEAEQFF. Partial CDR3 DNA: TGTGCCAGCAGCCAGGGGGAGGAGGCTGAGCAGTTC.

By proportion, this clone is medium-sized (0.01 to 0.1%). Gene names are the mouse ones. The read stops 1 residue short of the end of the CDR3; the missing end is completed from the germline J gene. The V and J genes are TRBV5 and TRBJ1-5; D is perhaps TRBD1 (5 bases). Germline V lookup: CDR1 LGHNA, CDR2 YNLKQL (reference sequence). Trimming shortened V by 4 bases and J by 1 base, and 5 bases separated the two germline ends. This CDR3 has 13 amino acids. This CDR3 reads CASSRDNNQAPLF. The covered CDR3 bases are TGTGCCAGCAGCCGGGACAACAACCAGGCTCCGCTT.